This note documents a single T cell receptor (beta chain) sequence. Its antigen is currently unknown. CDR1 MNHEY and CDR2 SMNVEV come from the germline V gene (reference sequence). J gave up 7 bases and V 8 bases, and 5 bases lay outside the gene matches. The CDR3 spans 13 residues. Both 60 Vbeta primers and 13 Jbeta primers went into the PCR. This table comes from immunoSEQ multiplex PCR, and its TCRdb copy is limited to in-frame clones, with some not included. The data hold around 150,000 clones, with approximately 80% observed a single time. This entry belongs to a study of cytomegalovirus exposure and HLA in healthy donors. Study-level information: Researchers previously reported finding fewer than 140 million unique TCR beta sequences from about 179 million T cells.

General study results and limits: In a later analysis, TCR association rates varied by HLA locus: DRB1 most, HLA-C fewest. The majority of CMV-associated TCR beta chains were reported as apparently HLA-restricted in a later analysis.

At the time of sampling, donors were nominally healthy, though unrecorded immune exposures were likely. The V and J genes are TRBV27 and TRBJ1-4; TRBD1 matches 9 bases. Sequences were obtained from PBMCs. This TCR was sampled from a man aged 25 to 40 in good health and CMV-seronegative. DNA of the CDR3: TGTGCCAGCCAGGACAGGGGAAGTGAAAAACTGTTTTTT. This encodes CASQDRGSEKLFF.